This T cell receptor beta chain came from a study of identical twins. As for this clonotype: The antigen is not known.

MiXCR, applied by TCRdb to the 5' RACE reads, yields one record per CDR3 protein. The sample has 550,000 to 700,000 distinct CDR3 sequences; around 21% are singletons. Study findings and constraints: Excess low generation probability was seen in twin-shared out-of-frame alpha sequences.

This sample was also put to use in a study of T cells expressing NK-cell markers. That source reports: Sequenced donors, eight in total, included seven who were HCMV-seropositive and one who was seronegative.

Sequencing was performed on PBMCs. This receptor was identified in a young woman in good health.

The CDR3 sequence: CASSQGYTSTDTQYF. CDR3 sequence (DNA): TGTGCCAGCAGCCAAGGGTACACAAGCACAGATACGCAGTATTTT. The rearrangement uses TRBV3-1 and TRBJ2-3; no reliable D call. Germline V gives CDR1 LGHDT, CDR2 YNNKEL (reference sequence). V gave up 1 base and J gave up 0 bases, with 8 bases separating them. The CDR3 contains 15 residues.